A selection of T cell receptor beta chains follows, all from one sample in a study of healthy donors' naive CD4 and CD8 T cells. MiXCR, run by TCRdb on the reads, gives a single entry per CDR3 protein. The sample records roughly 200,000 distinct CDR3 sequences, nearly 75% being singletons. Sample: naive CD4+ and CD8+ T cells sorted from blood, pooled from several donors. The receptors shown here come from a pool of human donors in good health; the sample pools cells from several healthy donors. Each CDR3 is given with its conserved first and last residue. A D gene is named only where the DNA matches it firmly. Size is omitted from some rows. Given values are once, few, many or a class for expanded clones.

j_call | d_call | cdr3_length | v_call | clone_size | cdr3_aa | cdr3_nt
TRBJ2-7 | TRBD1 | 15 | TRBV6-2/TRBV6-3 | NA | CASSYNRDSPYEQYF | TGTGCCAGCAGTTATAACCGGGACAGCCCCTACGAGCAGTACTTC
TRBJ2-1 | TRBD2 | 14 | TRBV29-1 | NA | CSVELAGGYSEQFF | TGCAGCGTTGAACTAGCGGGAGGATACTCTGAGCAGTTCTTC
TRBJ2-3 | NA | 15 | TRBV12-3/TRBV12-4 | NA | CATTRSGQPTDTQYF | TGTGCCACCACCCGGTCTGGACAGCCAACAGATACGCAGTATTTT
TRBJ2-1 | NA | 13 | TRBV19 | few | CASSIAMGNEQFF | TGTGCCAGTAGTATAGCCATGGGCAATGAGCAGTTCTTC
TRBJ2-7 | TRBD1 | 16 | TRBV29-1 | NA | CSVERLGTGGSYKQYF | TGCAGCGTTGAAAGGTTAGGGACAGGAGGATCCTACAAGCAGTACTTC
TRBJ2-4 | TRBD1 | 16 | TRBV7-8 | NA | CASSPGQAIAKNIQYF | TGTGCCAGCAGCCCGGGACAGGCTATAGCCAAAAACATTCAGTACTTC
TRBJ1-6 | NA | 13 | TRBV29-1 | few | CSVQLAGPSPLHF | TGCAGCGTTCAGCTTGCGGGACCTTCACCCCTCCACTTT
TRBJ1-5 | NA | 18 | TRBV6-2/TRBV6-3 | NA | CASSSDKAVVGGNQPQHF | TGTGCCAGCAGTTCCGACAAGGCCGTAGTTGGCGGAAATCAGCCCCAGCATTTT
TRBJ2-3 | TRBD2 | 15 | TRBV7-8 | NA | CASSLLSGTTDTQYF | TGTGCCAGCAGCTTACTTAGCGGGACGACAGATACGCAGTATTTT
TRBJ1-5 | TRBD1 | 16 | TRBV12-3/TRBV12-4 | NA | CASSFLRDSVDQPQHF | TGTGCCAGCAGTTTCCTCCGGGACAGTGTGGATCAGCCCCAGCATTTT
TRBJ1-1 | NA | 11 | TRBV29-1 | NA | CSVLGSTEAFF | TGCAGCGTTTTAGGGAGCACTGAAGCTTTCTTT
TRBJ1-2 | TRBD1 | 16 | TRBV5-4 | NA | CASSAEDRRRPYGYTF | TGTGCCAGCAGCGCAGAGGACAGGAGGCGCCCCTATGGCTACACCTTC
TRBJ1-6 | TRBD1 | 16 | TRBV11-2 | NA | CASSLHGTAYNSPLHF | TGTGCCAGCAGCTTACACGGGACAGCTTATAATTCACCCCTCCACTTT
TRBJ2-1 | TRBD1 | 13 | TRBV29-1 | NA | CSVVLDRDNEQFF | TGCAGCGTTGTCCTGGACAGGGACAATGAGCAGTTCTTC
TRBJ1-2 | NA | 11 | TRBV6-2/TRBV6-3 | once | CASSSVYGYTF | TGTGCCAGCAGTTCTGTATATGGCTACACCTTC
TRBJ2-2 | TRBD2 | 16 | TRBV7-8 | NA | CASSFANSGRAGELFF | TGTGCCAGCAGCTTCGCTAATAGCGGGAGGGCCGGGGAGCTGTTTTTT
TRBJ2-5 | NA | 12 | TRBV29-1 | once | CSVAQVQETQYF | TGCAGCGTTGCTCAGGTCCAAGAGACCCAGTACTTC
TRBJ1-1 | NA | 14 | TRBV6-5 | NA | CASSRGTSNTEAFF | TGTGCCAGCAGCCGCGGGACCTCGAACACTGAAGCTTTCTTT
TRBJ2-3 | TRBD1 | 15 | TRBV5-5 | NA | CASSSDRTSTDTQYF | TGTGCCAGCAGCTCGGACAGGACTAGCACAGATACGCAGTATTTT
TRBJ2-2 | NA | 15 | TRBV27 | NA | CASSSNREDTGELFF | TGTGCCAGCAGTTCCAACAGGGAGGACACCGGGGAGCTGTTTTTT
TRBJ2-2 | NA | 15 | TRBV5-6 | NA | CASSPGLANTGELFF | TGTGCCAGCAGCCCGGGGCTCGCGAACACCGGGGAGCTGTTTTTT
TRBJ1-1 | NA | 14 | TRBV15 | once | CATSGQGGNTEAFF | TGTGCCACCAGCGGTCAGGGTGGGAACACTGAAGCTTTCTTT
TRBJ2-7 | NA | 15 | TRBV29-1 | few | CSGLGVSGSHYEQYF | TGCAGCGGGCTTGGGGTCAGCGGCTCTCACTACGAGCAGTACTTC
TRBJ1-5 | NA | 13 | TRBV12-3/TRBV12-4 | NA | CASSFDGNQPQHF | TGTGCCAGCAGTTTCGACGGCAATCAGCCCCAGCATTTT
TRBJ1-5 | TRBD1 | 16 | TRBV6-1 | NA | CASSSLRDRGLQPQHF | TGTGCCAGCAGTTCTCTCAGGGATAGGGGGCTTCAGCCCCAGCATTTT
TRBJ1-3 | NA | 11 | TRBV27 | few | CASTDGNTIYF | TGTGCCAGCACCGACGGAAACACCATATATTTT
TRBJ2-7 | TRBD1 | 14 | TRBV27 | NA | CASTLRTGPYEQYF | TGTGCCAGCACTCTTAGGACAGGACCTTACGAGCAGTACTTC
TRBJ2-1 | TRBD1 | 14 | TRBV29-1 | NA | CSAVPGQPYNEQFF | TGCAGCGCGGTGCCGGGACAGCCTTACAATGAGCAGTTCTTC
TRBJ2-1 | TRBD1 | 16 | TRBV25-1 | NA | CASSERRDREYNEQFF | TGTGCCAGCAGTGAACGGAGGGACAGGGAGTACAATGAGCAGTTCTTC
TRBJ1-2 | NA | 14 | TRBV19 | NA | CASSIEAGNYGYTF | TGTGCCAGTAGTATAGAGGCCGGGAACTATGGCTACACCTTC
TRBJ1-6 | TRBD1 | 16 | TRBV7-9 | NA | CASSSLPGQINSPLHF | TGTGCCAGCAGCTCCCTGCCGGGACAGATTAATTCACCCCTCCACTTT
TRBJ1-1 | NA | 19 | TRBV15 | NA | CATSTHPGLSRDRGTEAFF | TGTGCCACCAGCACCCACCCGGGACTATCGAGAGACCGGGGAACTGAAGCTTTCTTT
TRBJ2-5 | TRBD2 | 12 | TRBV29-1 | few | CSAESGRKTQYF | TGCAGCGCCGAAAGCGGGAGAAAGACCCAGTACTTC
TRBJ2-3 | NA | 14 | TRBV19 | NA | CASNPVDGADTQYF | TGTGCCAGTAATCCAGTGGATGGCGCAGATACGCAGTATTTT
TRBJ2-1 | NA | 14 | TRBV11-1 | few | CASSLASTYNEQFF | TGTGCCAGCAGCTTGGCGAGTACCTACAATGAGCAGTTCTTC
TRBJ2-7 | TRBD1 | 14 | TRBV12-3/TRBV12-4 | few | CASSTPGQGYEQYF | TGTGCCAGCAGTACGCCGGGACAGGGATACGAGCAGTACTTC
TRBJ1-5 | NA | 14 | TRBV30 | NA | CAWSVATYNQPQHF | TGTGCCTGGAGTGTGGCCACGTACAATCAGCCCCAGCATTTT
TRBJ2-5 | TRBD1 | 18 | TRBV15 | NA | CATSRDPQTGGSEETQYF | TGTGCCACCAGCAGAGATCCCCAGACAGGGGGTTCGGAAGAGACCCAGTACTTC
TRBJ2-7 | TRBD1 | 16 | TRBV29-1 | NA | CSVVGPGTGLPYEQYF | TGCAGCGTTGTGGGCCCGGGGACAGGATTGCCCTACGAGCAGTACTTC
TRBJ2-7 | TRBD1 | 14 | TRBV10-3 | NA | CAISEATGVIEQYF | TGTGCCATCAGTGAGGCGACAGGGGTTATCGAGCAGTACTTC
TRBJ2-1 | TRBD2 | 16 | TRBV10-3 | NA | CAISEPGLAGWVEQFF | TGTGCCATCAGTGAGCCGGGACTAGCGGGATGGGTTGAGCAGTTCTTC
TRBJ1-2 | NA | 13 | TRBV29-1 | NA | CSVEDPGVYGYTF | TGCAGCGTTGAAGATCCGGGGGTCTATGGCTACACCTTC
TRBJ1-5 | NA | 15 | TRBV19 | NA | CASSIRGASNQPQHF | TGTGCCAGTAGTATTCGGGGGGCTAGCAATCAGCCCCAGCATTTT
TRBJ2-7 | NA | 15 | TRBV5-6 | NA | CASSLAGGQVGEQYF | TGTGCCAGCAGCTTGGCGGGGGGACAGGTCGGCGAGCAGTACTTC
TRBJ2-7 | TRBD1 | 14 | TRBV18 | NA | CASSGLTGAYEQYF | TGTGCCAGCTCAGGATTGACAGGGGCCTACGAGCAGTACTTC
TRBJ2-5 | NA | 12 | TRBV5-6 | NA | CASRSAGETQYF | TGTGCCAGCAGGTCCGCCGGGGAGACCCAGTACTTC